This T cell receptor beta chain came from a study of blood T cell repertoires in COVID-19. The CDR3 sequence is 13 residues long. Between the trimmed V and J ends, which lost 3 bases and 11 bases, there was a span of 18 bases. Germline V gene lookup returns CDR1 SGHNT and CDR2 YYREEE (reference sequence). Sequencing used immunoSEQ multiplex PCR; TCRdb keeps in-frame clones, though not all of them. This table has 65,000 to 75,000 clones, nearly 80% appearing once. This chain joins TRBV5-4 and TRBJ2-7; possibly TRBD1 for D (6 bases). The source is a human donor in a cohort sampled during active COVID-19. The sequenced sample consisted of peripheral blood. CDR3 sequence: CASSSVGSNREYF. The CDR3 bases are TGTGCCAGCAGCTCGGTCGGGTCTAACAGGGAGTACTTC.